The 32 T cell receptor beta chains presented below share a single source sample, sequenced in a study of blood T cell repertoires in COVID-19. The protocol was immunoSEQ multiplex PCR, while the TCRdb copy is restricted to in-frame clones and leaves out a portion. In the table there are tens of thousands of clones, approximately 80% of which are singletons. The sample consisted of peripheral blood. These receptors came from a man between 65 and 85 years old with acute or convalescent COVID-19.

The J gene is TRBJ2-5, the V gene TRBV10-3; possible D gene TRBD1, 6 bases. V lost 6 bases to trimming and J lost 2 bases, with 10 bases between them. The germline gives CDR1 ENHRY, CDR2 SYGVKD. The CDR3 runs to 13 residues. CDR3 protein: CAISRGSQETQYF. The CDR3 nucleotides are TGTGCCATCAGCAGGGGAAGTCAAGAGACCCAGTACTTC.

The chain recombines TRBV5-1 with TRBJ2-7; 11 bases are shared with TRBD1. The CDR3 is 14 residues long. Trimming cost V 3 bases and J 9 bases; bases outside gene matches: 8. CDR1 and CDR2 (germline): SGHRS, YFSETQ. CDR3 sequence: CASSSQDRGRSQYF. CDR3 coding DNA: TGCGCCAGCAGCTCCCAGGACAGGGGGCGATCGCAGTACTTC.

There are a few counts of this clone. The chain couples TRBV7-3 to TRBJ2-5; D not resolved. The germline CDR1 and CDR2 sequences are SGHTA and FQGTGA. The CDR3 is 13 amino acids. Trimming shortened V by 5 bases and J by 7 bases, and 14 bases separated the two germline ends. The CDR3 sequence: CASSPRPEGTQYF. In DNA, the CDR3 is TGTGCCAGCAGCCCCAGGCCCGAAGGGACCCAGTACTTC.

This clone was observed a handful of times. The chain uses TRBV19 and TRBJ1-5; possible D gene TRBD1, 6 bases. The CDR3 has 15 residues. Germline V CDR1 and CDR2: LNHDA, SQIVND (reference sequence). Trimming took off 3 bases at V and 0 bases at J, with 9 bases between the two ends. The CDR3 DNA reads TGTGCCAGTAGTATGGCAGGGGCTAGCAATCAGCCCCAGCATTTT. This gives the protein CASSMAGASNQPQHF.

The chain joins TRBV5-1 to TRBJ2-1; 12 bases fit TRBD2. J lost 5 bases, V lost 3 bases, and 12 bases had no gene match. Germline V gene sequence: CDR1 SGHRS, CDR2 YFSETQ. This CDR3 has 18 amino acids. The CDR3 DNA follows: TGCGCCAGCAGCTCCGGACTAGCGGGACCCTTTACCCACAATGAGCAGTTCTTC. It translates to CASSSGLAGPFTHNEQFF. Drawing the rest from reference TRBV5-1 and TRBJ2-1, the complete variable domain is KAGVTQTPRYLIKTRGQQVTLSCSPISGHRSVSWYQQTPGQGLQFLFEYFSETQRNKGNFPGRFSGRQFSNSRSEMNVSTLELGDSALYLCASSSGLAGPFTHNEQFFGPGTRLTVL.

The genes are TRBV28 and TRBJ1-5; TRBD1 aligns across 7 bases. Germline V gene data show CDR1 as MDHEN and CDR2 as SYDVKM. CDR3 size: 17 residues. V lost 6 bases, J lost 0 bases, and 11 bases stayed unmatched. The CDR3 DNA follows: TGTGCCAGCAGGATATACCGGGACAGCCATAGCAATCAGCCCCAGCATTTT. Protein: CASRIYRDSHSNQPQHF.

A single count supports this clone. The chain recombines TRBV6-4 with TRBJ2-1, with D possibly matching TRBD1 (6 bases). The germline V gene has CDR1 MRHNA and CDR2 SNTAGT. Trimming pared 3 bases from V and 3 bases from J, leaving 12 bases between. CDR3 length equals 15 residues. CDR3 DNA: TGTGCCAGCAGTGAAGGGGGAACTCGCTACAATGAGCAGTTCTTC. Its translation: CASSEGGTRYNEQFF.

The CDR3 DNA follows: TGTGCCAGCAGCCGGAGGGGCTCCGACTACGAGCAGTTCTTC. Translating gives CASSRRGSDYEQFF. The V call is TRBV5-4, the J call TRBJ2-1, with a weak D call TRBD2 (6 bases). Germline-derived CDR1 and CDR2 are SGHNT and YYREEE (reference sequence). Trimming pared 4 bases from V and 10 bases from J, leaving 18 bases between. The CDR3 sequence is 14 residues long.

The genes are TRBV27 and TRBJ2-1, with 14 nucleotides matching TRBD2. Germline V gives CDR1 MNHEY, CDR2 SMNVEV (reference sequence). J was trimmed by 0 bases and V by 8 bases; bases with no gene match: 12. The CDR3 is 19 residues long. The CDR3 protein is CASGAPGLAGEISYNEQFF. Written as DNA, the CDR3 is TGTGCCAGCGGGGCCCCGGGACTAGCGGGAGAGATCTCCTACAATGAGCAGTTCTTC.

CDR3 region: CASSQGGGDYGYTF. CDR3 DNA sequence: TGTGCCAGCAGCCAAGGCGGAGGCGACTATGGCTACACCTTC. V and J are TRBV3-1 (or the pseudogene TRBV3-2) and TRBJ1-2; no firm D call. The V gene's germline CDR1 is LGHDT and CDR2 YNNKEL (reference sequence). V was pared by 1 base and J by 3 bases, with 9 bases between. The length of the CDR3 is 14 residues.

The rearrangement links TRBV2 to TRBJ2-3, with unresolved D. Germline V gene lookup returns CDR1 SNHLY and CDR2 FYNNEI. Trimming shortened V by 1 base and J by 6 bases, and 14 bases separated the two germline ends. The CDR3 length is 15 residues. As DNA, the CDR3 is TGTGCCAGCAGTGAAGAGAGGCAGACCCTTGATACGCAGTATTTT. This sequence encodes CASSEERQTLDTQYF.

This clone was seen more than once but under ten times. The chain couples TRBV29-1 to TRBJ2-7; 8 bases match TRBD2. Germline V gene sequence: CDR1 SQVTM, CDR2 ANQGSEA. The trim removed 5 bases at V and 5 bases at J, leaving 17 bases unmatched. The CDR3 runs 16 residues. Here the CDR3 reads CSVSLGGRLPPNEQYF. CDR3 DNA sequence: TGCAGCGTTAGTCTTGGCGGGAGGCTCCCTCCTAACGAGCAGTACTTC.

V and J are TRBV6-5 and TRBJ2-3, with D maybe TRBD1 (5 bases). V lost 6 bases, J lost 3 bases, and 13 bases lay in between. The CDR3 is made up of 14 amino acids. Germline loops: CDR1 MNHEY, CDR2 SVGAGI. The CDR3 nucleotides are TGTGCCAGCAGAATACAACAGGCTACAGATACGCAGTATTTT. Protein: CASRIQQATDTQYF.

The chain recombines TRBV6-2 or TRBV6-3 with TRBJ2-7; 9 positions agree with TRBD2. Germline CDR1 reads MNHEY; CDR2 reads SVGEGT. This CDR3 region has 15 residues. V gave up 5 bases and J gave up 0 bases; unmatched junction bases: 5. CDR3 amino acids: CASSTSGHSSYEQYF. CDR3 sequence (DNA): TGTGCCAGCAGTACTAGCGGGCACTCCTCCTACGAGCAGTACTTC.

The rearrangement links TRBV10-2 to TRBJ1-1; D is unclear. V lost 3 bases to trimming and J lost 2 bases, with 4 bases between them. Germline assignment: CDR1 WSHSY and CDR2 SAAADI. This CDR3 comprises 12 residues. Written as DNA, the CDR3 is TGCGCCAGCAGTGAAACTAACACTGAAGCTTTCTTT. It specifies CASSETNTEAFF.

This clone appeared a few times. The gene calls are TRBV28 and TRBJ1-2, with D possibly being TRBD1 (5 bases). The CDR3 consists of 16 residues. Trimming left V 3 bases short and J 0 bases short, with 14 bases between. The V gene's germline CDR1 is MDHEN and CDR2 SYDVKM. The CDR3 sequence: CASSLGGSPANYGYTF. In DNA form, the CDR3 reads TGTGCCAGCAGTTTGGGGGGGTCCCCAGCTAACTATGGCTACACCTTC.

The rearrangement uses TRBV27 and TRBJ1-4, with D hard to call. The CDR3 is made up of 15 amino acids. Germline V gene data show CDR1 as MNHEY and CDR2 as SMNVEV (reference sequence). Trimming shortened V by 6 bases and J by 0 bases, and 11 bases separated the two germline ends. This chain's CDR3 is CASRPTFSTNEKLFF. DNA of the CDR3: TGTGCCAGCAGGCCGACATTCTCAACTAATGAAAAACTGTTTTTT.

The CDR3 loop is CASSQGRNQPQHF. In DNA, the CDR3 is TGTGCCAGCAGCCAAGGCAGAAATCAGCCCCAGCATTTT. V is TRBV3-1 (or the pseudogene TRBV3-2) and J is TRBJ1-5; D is unresolved. V gave up 1 base and J gave up 4 bases, with 5 bases separating them. From germline, CDR1 is LGHDT and CDR2 YNNKEL (reference sequence). CDR3 length equals 13 residues.

The chain couples TRBV6-2 or TRBV6-3 to TRBJ1-3; tentative D call: TRBD1 (5 bases). Germline CDR1 is MNHEY and CDR2 is SVGEGT. The CDR3 is made up of 16 amino acids. V was pared by 0 bases and J by 0 bases, with 9 bases between. The CDR3 region is CASSYSDSASGNTIYF. DNA for the CDR3: TGTGCCAGCAGTTACTCCGACAGTGCCTCTGGAAACACCATATATTTT.

This chain links TRBV6-5 with TRBJ2-3; D possibly corresponds to TRBD2 (7 bases). This CDR3 is 13 amino acids long. Trimming removed 7 bases from V and 5 bases from J, with 13 bases in between. Germline loops: CDR1 MNHEY, CDR2 SVGAGI. As DNA, the CDR3 is TGTGCCAGCACGGGGAGGGGGGGAGATACGCAGTATTTT. This encodes CASTGRGGDTQYF.

J is TRBJ2-2 and V is TRBV7-3, with 7 bases matching TRBD2. V lost 5 bases and J lost 3; bases outside the gene matches: 18. The CDR3 is 19 amino acids. CDR1 is SGHTA and CDR2 is FQGTGA in the germline V gene. CDR3 loop: CASSAKRRLADSDTGELFF. CDR3 DNA: TGTGCCAGCAGCGCAAAGAGAAGACTAGCCGATAGCGACACCGGGGAGCTGTTTTTT.

The table lists this clone with a few counts. J is TRBJ1-2 and V is TRBV7-2; tentatively, D is TRBD1 (5 bases). Germline values: CDR1 SGHTA, CDR2 FQGNSA. This CDR3 spans 14 amino acids. V lost 7 bases to trimming and J lost 2 bases, with 14 bases between them. The DNA of the CDR3 is TGTGCCAGCACCCGCGGGGGAGCGAACTATGGCTACACCTTC. It codes for CASTRGGANYGYTF.

The V gene is TRBV5-4, the J gene TRBJ2-2, with a possible D match to TRBD1 (5 bases). In germline, CDR1 is SGHNT, CDR2 YYREEE (reference sequence). There are 16 residues in the CDR3. The V end lost 3 bases, the J end lost 3 bases, and 15 bases lay between the germline ends. DNA of the CDR3: TGTGCCAGCAGCTCTCCCCAGGGCAGGGACACCGGGGAGCTGTTTTTT. Its protein product is CASSSPQGRDTGELFF. The entire variable domain, with the rest obtained from reference TRBV5-4 and TRBJ2-2, is as follows: ETGVTQSPTHLIKTRGQQVTLRCSSQSGHNTVSWYQQALGQGPQFIFQYYREEENGRGNFPPRFSGLQFPNYSSELNVNALELDDSALYLCASSSPQGRDTGELFFGEGSRLTVL.

The rearrangement uses TRBV6-5 and TRBJ2-3; 8 nucleotides agree with TRBD1. Per the germline V gene, CDR1 is MNHEY and CDR2 is SVGAGI. The junction had 6 bases not matched to a gene; V was cut back by 7 bases and J by 0 bases. The CDR3 runs 15 residues. CDR3 residues: CASMYRGTSTDTQYF. CDR3 sequence (DNA): TGTGCCAGCATGTACAGGGGGACTAGCACAGATACGCAGTATTTT.

The CDR3 region is CASSLEPDYASGRSDTQYF. Written as DNA, the CDR3 is TGTGCCAGCAGCTTAGAGCCCGATTACGCTAGCGGGAGATCAGATACGCAGTATTTT. The chain carries TRBV7-2 and TRBJ2-3; 10 nucleotides line up with TRBD2. Per the germline V gene, CDR1 is SGHTA and CDR2 is FQGNSA. With 1 base clipped from V and 4 bases from J, the junction kept 14 bases outside the gene matches. This CDR3 has 19 amino acids.

J is TRBJ1-2 and V is TRBV19, with TRBD1 matching over 9 bases. V trimming: 3 bases; J trimming: 4 bases; junction bases outside the gene matches: 15. Germline assignment: CDR1 LNHDA and CDR2 SQIVND (reference sequence). This CDR3 has 18 amino acids. The CDR3 loop reads CASSIFPPGTGNSYGYTF. CDR3 coding DNA: TGTGCCAGTAGTATTTTCCCCCCCGGGACAGGGAATTCCTATGGCTACACCTTC.

The chain recombines TRBV30 with TRBJ1-1; perhaps TRBD1 as D (6 bases). V lost 0 bases, J lost 5 bases, and 10 bases lay in between. Germline loops: CDR1 GTSNPN, CDR2 SVGIG (reference sequence). The CDR3 is 13 residues long. In DNA, the CDR3 is TGTGCCTGGAGTGTACCTAGGGGGACTGAAGCTTTCTTT. Translated, it gives CAWSVPRGTEAFF.

This clone appeared a single time. The genes are TRBV18 and TRBJ1-3; the D gene is possibly TRBD1 (5 bases). Between the trimmed V and J ends, which lost 6 bases and 2 bases, there was a span of 17 bases. The CDR3 runs to 16 residues. CDR1 is KGHSH and CDR2 is LQKENI in the germline V gene. The CDR3 spells CASSLGQAKAGNTIYF. DNA for the CDR3: TGTGCCAGCTCCCTGGGGCAGGCGAAGGCTGGAAACACCATATATTTT.

This clone appeared a single time. The CDR3 nucleotides read TGTGCCAGCAGTGAAGCGCGGGGGAAAGCTTTCTTT. The encoded protein is CASSEARGKAFF. The rearrangement links TRBV2 to TRBJ1-1, with D perhaps matching TRBD1 (5 bases). Trimming left V 0 bases short and J 9 bases short, with 8 bases between. Germline V lookup: CDR1 SNHLY, CDR2 FYNNEI. The CDR3 totals 12 residues.

The rearrangement links TRBV20-1 to TRBJ2-1, with TRBD2 identical over 9 bases. Germline values: CDR1 DFQATT, CDR2 SNEGSKA (reference sequence). The CDR3 contains 12 residues. Germline trimming cut 3 bases from V and 7 bases from J; bases unmatched to any gene: 1. CDR3 loop: CSASAGGNEQFF. In DNA, the CDR3 is TGCAGTGCTAGTGCGGGAGGGAATGAGCAGTTCTTC.

V usage is TRBV4-1 and J usage is TRBJ2-5; a weak D match, TRBD1 (6 bases). The CDR3 length is 15 residues. Germline-derived CDR1 and CDR2 are MGHRA and YSYEKL. Trimming cost V 1 base and J 1 base, with 10 bases left between them. For the CDR3, the DNA is TGCGCCAGCAGCCAAGTTACAGGGTTCCAAGAGACCCAGTACTTC. Encoded protein: CASSQVTGFQETQYF.

The chain joins TRBV18 to TRBJ2-3; 8 bases line up with TRBD2. J gave up 3 bases and V 6 bases, and 5 bases lay outside the gene matches. This CDR3 is built from 14 residues. Looked up from germline, CDR1 is KGHSH and CDR2 is LQKENI. CDR3 coding DNA: TGTGCCAGCTCCCAAACTAGCGGAACAGATACGCAGTATTTT. It is translated as CASSQTSGTDTQYF. The variable domain in full, completed from reference TRBV18 and TRBJ2-3, reads NAGVMQNPRHLVRRRGQEARLRCSPMKGHSHVYWYRQLPEEGLKFMVYLQKENIIDESGMPKERFSAEFPKEGPSILRIQQVVRGDSAAYFCASSQTSGTDTQYFGPGTRLTVL.